Included here is one TCR beta chain sequence, with context. Its specificity is unknown. Measured with immunoSEQ multiplex PCR; TCRdb has only the in-frame clones, and not every one. The sample consists of 35,000 to 45,000 clones, about 72% of them appearing once. This entry is derived from a study of PD-1 blockade in classical Hodgkin lymphoma. Overall study findings and caveats: Baseline diversity resembling that of newly diagnosed patients was seen in complete responders. What drove the repertoire differences, possibly disease activity or prior therapy, has not been defined.

The ends were cut back, 6 bases at V and 0 bases at J, with 14 bases in the middle. The CDR3 extends over 15 amino acids. The germline gives CDR1 SQVTM, CDR2 ANQGSEA. Patients all relapsed after autologous stem cell transplantation, and there was variation in brentuximab vedotin exposure. Reported best responses ranged across complete response, partial response or progressive disease. The receptor was derived from a human donor with classical Hodgkin lymphoma. Sample: peripheral blood mononuclear cells (PBMCs), taken at baseline. This sequence joins TRBV29-1 and TRBJ1-4, with D tentatively TRBD1 (6 bases). CDR3 amino acids: CSVGGGPATNEKLFF. The CDR3 bases are TGCAGCGTGGGCGGGGGCCCTGCAACTAATGAAAAACTGTTTTTT.